Reported below is one TCR beta chain. This clonotype was detected only a few times. The antigen it recognizes is unknown. Qualities for individual bases were not recorded, and no much larger clone is one base off. This sample was taken from a study of blood T cells in healthy people across ages (dated by TCRdb to the mid-2010s). Describing the broader study: Template switching captured roughly one uniquely barcoded TCR beta cDNA molecule per two T cells in model experiments. Age-related changes in TCR beta repertoire diversity were measured in the study by deep sequencing normalized with unique cDNA molecular identifiers. The donors were split into four age groups: young (average 16 years), middle-aged (about 40), aged (roughly 65) and long-lived (more than 80). Using the same blood draw, the study looked at two additional independent replicas of 1 million unique cDNA reads for two donors, one aged 18 to 30 and the other aged 80 or older. Here is what the overall study found, with its caveats: The percentage of naive T cells measured by flow cytometry correlated strongly with observed TCR beta diversity. Compared with the aged group, the long-lived group had more naive CD4+ T cells, fewer expanded clones and increased TCR diversity, a pattern suggesting age selection. Because profiling used bulk unsorted PBMCs, naive and antigen-experienced compartments could not be compared conclusively. Observed TCR beta diversity per million T cells fell roughly linearly with age, and a significant reduction was already apparent by age roughly 40. The CMV infection status of donors was not known, potentially confounding age-related changes in expanded clonotypes. Estimates of total diversity from one million sequenced T cells were regarded as lower bounds and underestimates.

The approximately 40 donors, aged about 6 to 95 years, were systemically healthy Caucasian individuals from Russia. Each donor gave around 9 milliliters of peripheral blood, collected into EDTA-treated Vacutainer tubes. Ficoll-Paque density-gradient centrifugation was used to isolate PBMCs, with at least 6.5 million obtained per sample. Trizol reagent was used to extract total RNA from the PBMCs, yielding at least 5 micrograms per sample. The percentages of naive CD45RAhigh/CD27high T cells were determined by flow cytometry on a PBMC aliquot from every donor. Libraries were made using 5' RACE. The sequencer listed for this sample is Illumina HiSeq 2500. A second roughly 7 to 11 cycle PCR used a sample-barcoded 5' primer and a J-beta primer mix. A unique molecular identifier was introduced onto each TCR beta cDNA molecule by a template-switch 5' adaptor carrying 12 random nucleotides. Each sample yielded at least 3 million CDR3-containing paired-end reads. The Mint cDNA synthesis kit, primed by a TRBC-specific oligonucleotide, was used to synthesize first-strand cDNA from all RNA. Following uracil-DNA glycosylase treatment, all cDNA underwent a first 18-cycle PCR with the universal primers M1SS and BC2_uni_R. On the authors' methods: Normalization of each sample was performed by random selection of 1 million high-quality reads, each carrying a distinct molecular identifier. Instead of being binned into consensus sequences, reads with shared molecular identifiers were discarded. MiTCR, run with a Q25 quality threshold and the strictest error-elimination algorithm, handled CDR3 identification, clonotype clustering and error correction. Lower-bound total TCR beta diversity was estimated with a nonparametric unseen species model using Euler transformation. The public reads were run again by TCRdb, first through fastp at Q25 and then through MiXCR, and only productive beta chains were kept. For every CDR3 protein sequence, its rows merge into one entry that carries the most common genes and DNA. What appears here as the V and J calls and clone size reflects TCRdb's work, not the paper's. This sample is represented by some 560,000 distinct CDR3 sequences; over 25% of them were singletons. The ten largest make up 3% to 4% of the sample.

This sample was shared with a second study, whose subject was T cells of mothers and their children. As the second publication notes: The donors were nine systemically healthy Caucasian individuals, made up of three mothers and their six children. cDNA synthesis consumed the entire amount of extracted RNA, loaded at about 1.6 ug RNA in each 15 ul reaction. In the second PCR, the M1S primer added sample barcodes and 2-4 random nucleotides. Over 9.5 million TCR beta CDR3 reads were obtained for each mother, and 2.5 million to 3 million reads were obtained for each child. In both related and unrelated pairs, thymic selection shapes the output of TCR recombination in a similar way, with inherited differences having only a minor effect. Normalized repertoire overlap was always slightly but never significantly higher in related than unrelated mother-child pairs. With a sensitivity of about 100 clones per million clonotypes, no persistent microchimeric T cell clones were detected. In the study, deep NGS was used to compare the TCR beta repertoires of mothers and children, and features distinguishing related mother-child pairs from unrelated individuals were sought. On average, the children were about 10 +/- 4 years old, while the mothers were about 37 +/- 4 years old. After adapter ligation was performed with NEBNext reagents, the libraries were sequenced on an Illumina HiSeq 2000 with 100+100 nt paired-end reads. To prevent cross-contamination, the mother and child libraries were prepared one month apart and sequenced in separate runs. Each donor had between about 450,000 and 2,300,000 distinct TCR beta clonotypes identified. Naive TCR beta clonotypes were estimated from low-frequency clonotypes matched to each donor's FACS-determined naive share, without sorting.

The sample taken for sequencing was blood. This receptor was taken from a boy between 2 and 15 years old in good health.

CDR3 protein: CASSLGPGRGYTF. The DNA sequence follows: TGTGCCAGCAGTTTAGGGCCAGGGAGAGGCTACACCTTC. This sequence uses TRBV12-3 or TRBV12-4 and TRBJ1-2; TRBD1 might be the D gene, on 5 matching bases. The CDR3 runs 13 amino acids, cysteine and phenylalanine included. The DNA shown is the 39-base CDR3, in frame from base 1. V drops 1 base and J drops 8 bases, leaving 11 bases in between.